The 29 T cell receptor beta chains in this list originate from one sample, sequenced in a study of blood T cell repertoires in COVID-19 (dated by TCRdb to the early 2020s). Library prep was done by the immunoSEQ multiplex PCR assay. In TCRdb, the immuneACCESS table is reduced to in-frame sequences with V and J assigned. These tables do not hold every clone; where another copy was compared, an unresolved V gene accounts for under half, and the others remain unexplained. Here the sample has approximately 210,000 clones; 88% occur a single time. The leading ten clones occupy 1.7% of the sample. Sequenced sample: peripheral blood. The origin of the receptors is a man between 65 and 80 years old with acute or convalescent COVID-19.

The gene calls are TRBV19 and TRBJ1-5; D is unresolved. The CDR3 spans 14 residues. V was shortened by 7 bases and J by 0 bases, with 10 bases between the two germline ends. Looked up from germline, CDR1 is LNHDA and CDR2 is SQIVND (reference sequence). This chain's CDR3 is CASTVGNSNQPQHF. The DNA for the CDR3 is TGTGCCAGTACGGTCGGGAATAGCAATCAGCCCCAGCATTTT.

Concerning this clone itself: The junction does not match germline at one end; this may be a read error. This chain connects TRBV14 to TRBJ1-4, with unresolved D. Per the germline V gene, CDR1 is SGHDN and CDR2 is FVKESK. There are 13 residues in the CDR3. CDR3 nucleotide sequence: TGTGCCAGCAGCCGTGGGAGTAATGAAAAGCTGTTTTTT. Its translation: CASSRGSNEKLFF.

This chain uses TRBV6-2 or TRBV6-3 with TRBJ2-3; 12 nucleotides match TRBD1. The J segment lost 5 bases and the V segment lost 4 bases, leaving 7 bases of the junction unmatched. CDR3 length: 16 residues. Germline CDR1 is MNHEY and CDR2 is SVGEGT. The CDR3 DNA follows: TGTGCCAGCAGTTGGGGACAGGGGGCTACGGGAGATACGCAGTATTTT. This gives the protein CASSWGQGATGDTQYF.

V gene TRBV28 combines with J gene TRBJ2-1; 7 positions agree with TRBD2. V was clipped by 4 bases and J by 4 bases; unmatched bases: 7. The CDR3 is 15 residues long. CDR1 MDHEN and CDR2 SYDVKM come from the germline V gene. The CDR3 coding sequence is TGTGCCAGCAGTTCTGGAGCGGGAACTTACAATGAGCAGTTCTTC. Its translation is CASSSGAGTYNEQFF.

J is TRBJ1-1 and V is TRBV7-2; D possibly corresponds to TRBD1 (6 bases). The CDR3 runs to 15 residues. Germline V lookup: CDR1 SGHTA, CDR2 FQGNSA. Trimming removed 5 bases at V and 5 bases at J, with 18 bases between. The CDR3, as DNA: TGTGCCAGCAGCCCTGAAACAGGGATAAGAACTGAAGCTTTCTTT. Translation: CASSPETGIRTEAFF.

This chain links TRBV6-1 with TRBJ2-3, with D tentatively TRBD2 (5 bases). The CDR3 extends over 12 amino acids. From germline, CDR1 is MNHNS and CDR2 SASEGT. Trimming took off 2 bases at V and 8 bases at J, with 8 bases between the two ends. The CDR3 protein is CASSEFGSTQYF. The CDR3, as DNA: TGTGCCAGCAGTGAATTTGGGAGTACGCAGTATTTT.

The chain recombines TRBV5-1 with TRBJ2-7; 7 bases fit TRBD2. Germline trimming cut 1 base from V and 5 bases from J; bases unmatched to any gene: 9. This CDR3 is built from 15 residues. Germline-derived CDR1 and CDR2 are SGHRS and YFSETQ. The CDR3 DNA sequence: TGCGCCAGCAGCTTGTGGGGAGGGGTCGGCAACGAGCAGTACTTC. The encoded protein is CASSLWGGVGNEQYF.

The chain uses TRBV24-1 and TRBJ2-2; maybe TRBD2 (5 bases). The CDR3 is 12 amino acids. CDR1 KGHDR and CDR2 SFDVKD come from the germline V gene. V lost 9 bases and J lost 4, with 8 bases in between. The CDR3 region is CATGLVTGELFF. The CDR3 bases are TGTGCCACCGGACTCGTCACCGGGGAGCTGTTTTTT.

The CDR3 DNA follows: TGTGCCAGCAGTCGCGGACAGGGCGTTTCAAATGAGCAGTTCTTC. Protein product: CASSRGQGVSNEQFF. The chain joins TRBV6-5 to TRBJ2-1; 8 positions agree with TRBD1. Germline V lookup: CDR1 MNHEY, CDR2 SVGAGI. This CDR3 is built from 15 residues. The V segment lost 5 bases and the J segment 7 bases; nucleotides outside the gene matches: 10.

This clone has just a few counts. The chain joins TRBV3-1 (or the pseudogene TRBV3-2) to TRBJ2-7; D not resolved. CDR3 length equals 14 residues. Germline CDR1 LGHDT, CDR2 YNNKEL (reference sequence). V was trimmed by 0 bases and J by 1 base, leaving 7 bases between them. CDR3: CASSQDWASYEQYF. DNA for the CDR3: TGTGCCAGCAGCCAAGATTGGGCATCCTACGAGCAGTACTTC.

J is TRBJ1-1 and V is TRBV6-5; possible D gene TRBD1, 5 bases. The CDR3 is 14 amino acids. Trimming stripped 6 bases from V and 1 base from J, with 12 bases between. The V gene's germline CDR1 is MNHEY and CDR2 SVGAGI. The CDR3 DNA sequence: TGTGCCAGCAGATTAGACAGAAGGAACACTGAAGCTTTCTTT. Translation: CASRLDRRNTEAFF.

The chain uses TRBV3-1 (or the pseudogene TRBV3-2) and TRBJ2-7; TRBD2 agrees at 8 bases. V was clipped by 0 bases and J by 7 bases; unmatched bases: 5. The CDR3 totals 14 residues. CDR1 and CDR2 (germline): LGHDT, YNNKEL (reference sequence). The CDR3 DNA sequence: TGTGCCAGCAGCCAAGATCTCCCGGGAGGGGAGCAGTACTTC. This codes for CASSQDLPGGEQYF.

The rearrangement joins TRBV7-6 to TRBJ2-5; 10 bases map to TRBD2. The CDR3 has 18 residues. CDR1 is SGHVS, CDR2 FNYEAQ, per germline. The trim removed 5 bases at V and 0 bases at J, leaving 12 bases unmatched. CDR3 sequence (DNA): TGTGCCAGCAGCCGGAGCCCTAGCGGGAGCGGGTACCAAGAGACCCAGTACTTC. Encoded protein: CASSRSPSGSGYQETQYF.

The chain is built from TRBV18 and TRBJ1-1; D possibly corresponds to TRBD1 (6 bases). Trimming took 6 bases from V and 4 from J, leaving 18 bases between them. Germline V gene sequence: CDR1 KGHSH, CDR2 LQKENI. The CDR3 runs to 15 residues. Written as DNA, the CDR3 is TGTGCCAGCTCCCCTGGCCGGACAGTAGGCACTGAAGCTTTCTTT. Protein product: CASSPGRTVGTEAFF.

This rearrangement joins TRBV24-1 to TRBJ1-5; D may be TRBD1 (5 bases). CDR3 length equals 17 residues. From germline, CDR1 is KGHDR and CDR2 SFDVKD. V gave up 0 bases and J gave up 1 base, with 12 bases separating them. The CDR3 spells CATSDLQEGPSNQPQHF. The CDR3 DNA sequence: TGTGCCACCAGTGATTTGCAGGAGGGGCCCAGCAATCAGCCCCAGCATTTT.

A single count supports this clone. The CDR3 here is CASSENGTPNEKLFF. CDR3 coding DNA: TGTGCCAGCAGTGAAAACGGGACACCTAATGAAAAACTGTTTTTT. The V call is TRBV2, the J call TRBJ1-4, with D possibly being TRBD1 (6 bases). The V end was cut by 2 bases, the J end by 3 bases, with 10 bases between. Per germline, CDR1 SNHLY and CDR2 FYNNEI. CDR3 size: 15 residues.

This sequence joins TRBV28 and TRBJ2-3; 11 bases fit TRBD2. The trim removed 10 bases at V and 7 bases at J, leaving 13 bases unmatched. This CDR3 comprises 15 residues. The V gene's germline CDR1 is MDHEN and CDR2 SYDVKM. For the CDR3, the DNA is TGTGCCACATGGGTGACTAGCGGGATGTTATATACGCAGTATTTT. Protein: CATWVTSGMLYTQYF.

The chain joins TRBV19 to TRBJ1-5, with D tentatively TRBD1 (6 bases). Trimming removed 7 bases from V and 0 bases from J, with 19 bases in between. This CDR3 has 17 amino acids. CDR1 and CDR2 (germline): LNHDA, SQIVND (reference sequence). The CDR3 region has the DNA TGTGCCAGTACCATAGGGGGGGCCCCATATAGCAATCAGCCCCAGCATTTT. This gives the protein CASTIGGAPYSNQPQHF.

V gene TRBV11-2 combines with J gene TRBJ1-4; D ambiguous. Deletions cut 2 bases from V and 6 bases from J, with 7 bases between. The CDR3 consists of 13 residues. In germline, CDR1 is SGHAT, CDR2 FQNNGV. In DNA, the CDR3 is TGTGCCAGCAGCTTAATCCAGGATGAAAAACTGTTTTTT. It codes for CASSLIQDEKLFF.

The chain recombines TRBV18 with TRBJ2-7; D may be TRBD2 (5 bases). CDR1 and CDR2 from the germline V gene are KGHSH and LQKENI. The CDR3 consists of 12 residues. V shed 5 bases and J shed 5 bases, with 10 bases lying between them. The CDR3 coding sequence is TGTGCCAGCTCATCAGGAGGAGACGAGCAGTACTTC. Translating gives CASSSGGDEQYF.

This chain uses TRBV27 with TRBJ1-1, with TRBD1 as a possible D gene (5 bases). Germline CDR1 MNHEY, CDR2 SMNVEV (reference sequence). V lost 6 bases and J lost 1, with 15 bases in between. The length of the CDR3 is 15 residues. CDR3 nucleotides: TGTGCCAGCAGGTTACGGACAACAGAGAACACTGAAGCTTTCTTT. Its protein is CASRLRTTENTEAFF.

The chain combines TRBV6-5 with TRBJ1-1; D perhaps matches TRBD1 (5 bases). V lost 6 bases, J lost 4 bases, and 12 bases lay in between. The CDR3 is made up of 13 amino acids. In germline, CDR1 is MNHEY, CDR2 SVGAGI. In DNA, the CDR3 is TGTGCCAGCAGGACGACAGCGGGCACTGAAGCTTTCTTT. Amino acid sequence: CASRTTAGTEAFF.

V and J are TRBV16 and TRBJ1-5, with D maybe TRBD1 (6 bases). The germline V gene has CDR1 KGHSY and CDR2 FQNENV. V lost 4 bases, J lost 2 bases, and 18 bases lay in between. The CDR3 has 17 residues. CDR3 loop: CASSPTGSGVGNQPQHF. The CDR3 nucleotides are TGTGCCAGCAGCCCTACAGGGAGCGGTGTGGGCAATCAGCCCCAGCATTTT. The variable domain in full, completed from reference TRBV16 and TRBJ1-5, reads GEEVAQTPKHLVRGEGQKAKLYCAPIKGHSYVFWYQQVLKNEFKFLISFQNENVFDETGMPKERFSAKCLPNSPCSLEIQATKLEDSAVYFCASSPTGSGVGNQPQHFGDGTRLSIL.

V is TRBV30 and J is TRBJ2-2; TRBD2 matches at 9 bases. The CDR3 sequence is 16 residues long. Germline-derived CDR1 and CDR2 are GTSNPN and SVGIG (reference sequence). Trimming took 1 base from V and 2 from J; bases not matched to a gene: 5. The CDR3 loop is CAWSGVAGDNTGELFF. The CDR3 coding sequence is TGTGCCTGGAGTGGAGTAGCGGGAGACAACACCGGGGAGCTGTTTTTT. The variable domain in full, completed from reference TRBV30 and TRBJ2-2, reads SQTIHQWPATLVQPVGSPLSLECTVEGTSNPNLYWYRQAAGRGLQLLFYSVGIGQISSEVPQNLSASRPQDRQFILSSKKLLLSDSGFYLCAWSGVAGDNTGELFFGEGSRLTVL.

The chain combines TRBV10-3 with TRBJ2-7; 10 bases align to TRBD2. The germline gives CDR1 ENHRY, CDR2 SYGVKD. The J segment lost 4 bases and the V segment lost 4 bases, leaving 7 bases of the junction unmatched. CDR3 size: 15 residues. The CDR3 spells CAISGGTSVNYEQYF. As DNA, the CDR3 is TGTGCCATCAGTGGAGGGACTAGCGTAAATTACGAGCAGTACTTC.

This sequence joins TRBV12-3 or TRBV12-4 and TRBJ1-5; D not resolved. This CDR3 has 12 amino acids. V shed 1 base and J shed 6 bases, with 4 bases lying between them. In DNA, the CDR3 is TGTGCCAGCAGTTTAGGGAGTCAGCCCCAGCATTTT. Amino acids: CASSLGSQPQHF.

V and J are TRBV28 and TRBJ2-7, with D maybe TRBD2 (6 bases). CDR3 length equals 17 residues. Between the trimmed V and J ends, which lost 5 bases and 0 bases, there was a span of 20 bases. The germline gives CDR1 MDHEN, CDR2 SYDVKM. CDR3 DNA: TGTGCCAGCAGTCGACTTACATCAGGGACTCCCTCCTACGAGCAGTACTTC. Translated: CASSRLTSGTPSYEQYF.

This clone was recorded only once. The chain has TRBV3-1 (or the pseudogene TRBV3-2) and TRBJ1-2, with D possibly being TRBD1 (5 bases). CDR1 is LGHDT, CDR2 YNNKEL, per germline (reference sequence). The CDR3 has 13 residues. The V gene lost 1 base and the J gene lost 9 bases, with 12 bases spanning the gap. Written as DNA, the CDR3 is TGTGCCAGCAGCCAAGCCGCAGGGCTTCGCTACACCTTC. This sequence encodes CASSQAAGLRYTF.

This rearrangement joins TRBV28 to TRBJ1-1; maybe TRBD1 (6 bases). The CDR3 covers 13 residues. V lost 5 bases to trimming and J lost 3 bases, with 10 bases between them. Germline V lookup: CDR1 MDHEN, CDR2 SYDVKM. The CDR3 is CASSRGGHTEAFF. In DNA form, the CDR3 reads TGTGCCAGCAGTCGGGGGGGGCACACTGAAGCTTTCTTT.